These 10 T cell receptor beta chains were sequenced from one sample in a study of Ad26.COV2.S vaccination and SARS-CoV-2 variants (dated by TCRdb to the early 2020s). The treatment or condition label, read with the paper, signifies: some 20 received Ad26.COV2.S at low or high dose, single or two shots; several received placebo; per-sample allocation not given. Repertoires of vaccine and placebo recipients were sequenced from samples collected on day 63 after the first injection. The library was made by the immunoSEQ multiplex PCR assay. In TCRdb, the immuneACCESS table is reduced to in-frame sequences with V and J assigned. These tables do not hold every clone; where another copy was compared, an unresolved V gene accounts for under half, and the others remain unexplained. The sample table holds 290,000 or so clones, of which more than 75% were seen once. Around 3% of the sample is held by the ten biggest clonotypes.

Sample: peripheral blood, taken in a trial of Ad26.COV2.S vaccine versus placebo. Receptors originate from a person between 18 and 65 years old who received the Ad26.COV2.S COVID-19 vaccine or a placebo.

This chain's CDR3 is CASMPGYEKLFF. The CDR3 DNA sequence: TGTGCCAGCATGCCTGGGTACGAAAAACTGTTTTTT. V usage is TRBV6-9 and J usage is TRBJ1-4; no clear D. V lost 7 bases and J 8 bases, leaving 11 bases between the germline ends. CDR3 length equals 12 residues. The germline V gene has CDR1 MNHGY and CDR2 SVAAGI.

This clone was seen a few times. This rearrangement joins TRBV7-9 to TRBJ1-6; a weak D match, TRBD1 (5 bases). The CDR3 contains 15 residues. The germline gives CDR1 SEHNR, CDR2 FQNEAQ (reference sequence). V was shortened by 3 bases and J by 10 bases, with 16 bases between the two germline ends. The CDR3 here is CASSFQGIVNSPLHF. CDR3 DNA: TGTGCCAGCAGCTTCCAGGGAATAGTGAACTCACCCCTCCACTTT.

V gene TRBV5-8 combines with J gene TRBJ2-2, with 10 bases lining up with TRBD1. V lost 3 bases to trimming and J lost 3 bases; unmatched junction nucleotides: 2. Germline V gene data show CDR1 as SGHTS and CDR2 as YDEGEE. The CDR3 has 15 residues. CDR3 coding DNA: TGTGCCAGCAGCTCGGGACAGGGGCACACCGGGGAGCTGTTTTTT. Amino acid sequence: CASSSGQGHTGELFF.

The chain recombines TRBV11-3 with TRBJ2-2; maybe TRBD1 (5 bases). This CDR3 is 14 amino acids long. V gave up 5 bases and J gave up 2 bases, with 9 bases separating them. CDR1 and CDR2 from the germline V gene are SGHNT and YENEEA. DNA for the CDR3: TGTGCCAGCAGCCTGACAGCTAACACCGGGGAGCTGTTTTTT. Its protein is CASSLTANTGELFF.

V usage is TRBV13 and J usage is TRBJ2-7; D not certain. This CDR3 has 12 residues. Germline assignment: CDR1 PRHDT and CDR2 FYEKMQ (reference sequence). With 5 bases removed from V and 5 bases from J, the gap between germline ends came to 10 bases. The CDR3 spells CASSHGTDEQYF. For the CDR3, the DNA is TGTGCCAGCAGCCACGGTACGGACGAGCAGTACTTC.

The rearrangement joins TRBV5-4 to TRBJ1-2, with a tentative D call TRBD1 (5 bases). The V end lost 7 bases, the J end lost 1 base, and 11 bases lay between the germline ends. The CDR3 is 13 residues long. The germline CDR1 and CDR2 sequences are SGHNT and YYREEE (reference sequence). In DNA form, the CDR3 reads TGTGCCAGCGCCTTCGACAGTAACTATGGCTACACCTTC. Its translation: CASAFDSNYGYTF.

This chain uses TRBV5-8 with TRBJ2-1; no clear D gene. This CDR3 is built from 11 residues. The germline V gene encodes CDR1 SGHTS and CDR2 YDEGEE. V gave up 1 base and J gave up 8 bases, with 4 bases separating them. The CDR3 sequence: CASSLLDEQFF. CDR3 DNA: TGTGCCAGCAGCTTGCTAGATGAGCAGTTCTTC.

V and J are TRBV30 and TRBJ1-3, with D hard to call. CDR1 is GTSNPN and CDR2 is SVGIG in the germline V gene (reference sequence). The CDR3 runs 12 residues. V lost 8 bases, J lost 6 bases, and 14 bases lay in between. The CDR3 nucleotides are TGTGCCAGTTCCCTAGGATCAAACACCATATATTTT. It is translated as CASSLGSNTIYF.

CDR3 sequence (DNA): TGTGCCAGCAGCCCATTAGACAGGAGCACAGATACGCAGTATTTT. Its protein is CASSPLDRSTDTQYF. The V gene is TRBV6-5, the J gene TRBJ2-3, with D maybe TRBD1 (6 bases). CDR1 and CDR2 from the germline V gene are MNHEY and SVGAGI. V lost 6 bases, J lost 0 bases, and 13 bases lay in between. There are 15 residues in the CDR3.

The J gene is TRBJ1-5, the V gene TRBV12-5; 12 bases match TRBD1. This CDR3 is built from 20 residues. Trimming took 0 bases from V and 2 from J; bases not matched to a gene: 11. CDR1 is LGHNT, CDR2 FRNRAP, per germline. CDR3 amino acids: CASGLVLWDRGPVGNQPQHF. Here the CDR3 DNA reads TGTGCTAGTGGTTTGGTTCTATGGGACAGGGGGCCGGTGGGCAATCAGCCCCAGCATTTT.